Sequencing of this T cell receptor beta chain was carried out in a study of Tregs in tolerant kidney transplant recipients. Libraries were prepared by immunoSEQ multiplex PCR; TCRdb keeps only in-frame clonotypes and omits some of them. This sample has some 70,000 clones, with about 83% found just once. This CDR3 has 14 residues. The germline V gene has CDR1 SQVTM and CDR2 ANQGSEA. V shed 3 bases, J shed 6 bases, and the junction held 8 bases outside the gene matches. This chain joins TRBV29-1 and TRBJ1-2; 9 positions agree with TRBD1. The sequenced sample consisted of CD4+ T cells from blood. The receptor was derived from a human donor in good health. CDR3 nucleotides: TGCAGCGTTGATACCGCGGGACAGGGAAATGGCTACACCTTC. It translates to CSVDTAGQGNGYTF.